This TCR beta chain came from a study of blood T cell repertoires in COVID-19 (dated by TCRdb to the early 2020s). Notes on the research overall: Samples from collaborators originated in the United States, Italy and Spain and spanned both the acute and convalescent phases of COVID-19. The dataset comprised deeply sampled blood TCRbeta repertoires from subjects exposed to, actively infected with, or recovered from COVID-19. The samples were drawn from the first 160 participants of the ongoing ImmuneRACE study and from over a thousand subjects provided by 6 global collaborators. A freely available public database, intended as a resource for researchers studying the immune response to SARS-CoV-2, is where the repertoires were released. Where HLA class I and class II types were available, the types were taken from metadata supplied by the sample provider, not from assay-based typing. The material from the prospective study consisted of cDNA or gDNA derived from T cells, B-cell-depleted T cells, or PBMCs. Sample metadata almost always included a de-identified subject ID, COVID-19 status, age in years and sex. General findings and caveats noted by the study authors: Clinical and demographic metadata were provided uncurated, with the amount varying by source and participant.

V drops 4 bases and J drops 11 bases, leaving 15 bases in between. Counted from cysteine to phenylalanine, this CDR3 has 12 amino acids. Here the CDR3 DNA is all that survives: 36 bases in frame from base 1. CDR1 is given as SNHLY and CDR2 as FYNNEI, both from the germline V gene. TCRbeta CDR3 regions were amplified from genomic DNA by means of the immunoSEQ Assay, a bias-controlled multiplex PCR. Processing in the source paper ran as follows. The number of nucleated cells in each sample was estimated from the amplification of reference gene primers within the assay. To quantify the absolute abundance of each unique TCRbeta CDR3 rearrangement, sequence reads were collapsed and filtered. For each sample, productive Simpson clonality was calculated as the square root of Simpson's diversity index across productive rearrangements. The table comes from immuneACCESS by way of TCRdb, which keeps in-frame sequences with V and J called. Part of the clones is missing from these tables; in studies checked, under half for an unresolved V gene and the rest for unknown reasons. The DNA gave D and trimming, while V, J and clone size come from that table. The table for this sample lists 100,000 to 120,000 clones; 70% to 90% of them were counted only once. The ten largest clonotypes hold 4.8% of the sample.

Whole blood was collected in K2EDTA tubes by collaborating institutions according to the institutions' own protocols. Collaborator samples were shipped for TCRbeta analysis as frozen whole blood, isolated PBMCs, or DNA extracted from either sample type. As to this clone: What this receptor recognizes is not known. Qualities for individual bases were not recorded, and no much larger clone is one base off.

Sequenced material: peripheral blood. This clonotype was obtained from a human donor in a cohort sampled during active COVID-19. The chain joins TRBV2 to TRBJ2-7; the D gene is possibly TRBD1, with 6 bases matching. The nucleotide sequence reads TGTGCCAGCAGTGCACAGGGTCTGTCTAAGTACTTC. It encodes CASSAQGLSKYF.